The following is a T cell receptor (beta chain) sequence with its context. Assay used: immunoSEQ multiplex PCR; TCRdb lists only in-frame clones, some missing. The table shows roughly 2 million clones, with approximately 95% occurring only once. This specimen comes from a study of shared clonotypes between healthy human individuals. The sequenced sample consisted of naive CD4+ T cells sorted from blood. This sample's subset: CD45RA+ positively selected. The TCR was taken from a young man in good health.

Here the CDR3 reads CASSEGWGGRPSLYNEQFF. In DNA form, the CDR3 reads TGTGCCAGCAGTGAAGGCTGGGGCGGGCGGCCTTCACTTTACAATGAGCAGTTCTTC. The chain carries TRBV6-1 and TRBJ2-1; perhaps D is TRBD1 or TRBD2 (5 bases each). In germline, CDR1 is MNHNS, CDR2 SASEGT. This CDR3 contains 19 residues. The V gene lost 1 base and the J gene lost 4 bases, with 23 bases spanning the gap.